This T cell receptor beta chain derives from a study of blood T cell repertoires in COVID-19. The data were produced by immunoSEQ multiplex PCR, yet TCRdb's version contains in-frame clones alone and is incomplete. Of approximately 130,000 clones in the sample, about 76% are singletons; the top ten hold 8% to 9.5%. Looked up from germline, CDR1 is SGHRS and CDR2 is YFSETQ. The CDR3 consists of 16 residues. Trimming cost V 0 bases and J 4 bases; bases outside gene matches: 6. The sample comprised peripheral blood. The receptor's source is a woman aged 55 to 70 with active or convalescent COVID-19. The gene calls are TRBV5-1 and TRBJ1-4; 7 bases agree with TRBD1. The CDR3 region has the DNA TGCGCCAGCAGCTTGGGTCCGGGACAGCGTAATGAAAAACTGTTTTTT. This encodes CASSLGPGQRNEKLFF.